This entry features one T cell receptor beta chain sequence. The sample belongs to a study of blood T cell repertoires in COVID-19. Turning to the study itself: Acute and convalescent COVID-19 samples came from the United States, Italy and Spain.

This table comes from immunoSEQ multiplex PCR, and its TCRdb copy is limited to in-frame clones, with some not included. The top ten clones hold approximately 40% of a sample with nearly 25,000 clones, over 55% of them seen once. The sequence was obtained from a woman of 80 years or more with acute or convalescent COVID-19. The sample was peripheral blood.

CDR3 in amino acids: CASRLQGDQPQHF. CDR3 coding DNA: TGTGCCAGCAGGCTACAGGGGGATCAGCCCCAGCATTTT. This chain uses TRBV12-3 or TRBV12-4 with TRBJ1-5, with 8 bases aligning to TRBD1. The CDR3 length is 13 residues. Germline trimming cut 6 bases from V and 5 bases from J; bases unmatched to any gene: 3.